This TCR beta chain emerged from a study of beta chain features in type 1 diabetes. Study details: Patients shared similar age, gender and cell yields with healthy donors. Findings and limits, study-wide: Still unanswered here is whether HLA type influences TCRB rearrangement. Within each of all four CD4+ subsets, Type 1 diabetes patients had TCRB CDR3s that were moderately but significantly shorter.

The entirety of the isolated RNA underwent reverse transcription, so expressed TCRB transcripts were sequenced. Libraries were prepared by immunoSEQ multiplex PCR; TCRdb keeps only in-frame clonotypes and omits some of them. The sample has about 160,000 clones, 7.5% to 8.5% seen once. Naive, central memory, regulatory and stem cell-like memory cells within the CD4+ compartment were sorted using CD45RO/CCR7/CD25/CD127/CD95/CD27. Each of the sorted populations had a purity greater than 95%. This clone occurred a few times. The antigen remains unidentified. Sequencing was carried out using central memory CD4+ T cells from blood. This clonotype was obtained from a man between 18 and 29 years old with type 1 diabetes.

The CDR3 DNA follows: TGCGCCAGCAGCCCCGACAGCGCAGGGCGAGAAGCTTTCTTT. Its protein product is CASSPDSAGREAFF. The chain uses TRBV5-1 and TRBJ1-1, with a possible D match to TRBD1 (5 bases). Germline loops: CDR1 SGHRS, CDR2 YFSETQ. The germline V and J ends were trimmed by 4 bases and 8 bases, with 18 bases remaining between them. The CDR3 length is 14 residues.